What follows are 11 T cell receptor beta chains derived from one specimen sequenced in a study of cytomegalovirus exposure and HLA in healthy donors. With 60 Vbeta and 13 Jbeta primers, the PCR was carried out. Sequencing was performed with immunoSEQ multiplex PCR; in TCRdb, only in-frame clones are kept and a portion is missing. Found here are about 86,000 clones, roughly 73% of them singletons; the top ten hold roughly 2.6%. The sample was PBMCs. The receptors derive from a male donor in good health and CMV-seropositive.

J is TRBJ1-5 and V is TRBV7-2, with D possibly TRBD1 on 6 matching bases. V dropped 5 bases and J dropped 6 bases, with 17 bases sitting between them. The CDR3 has 15 residues. CDR1 is SGHTA, CDR2 FQGNSA, per germline. The CDR3 spells CASSTNQGWGQPQHF. CDR3 sequence (DNA): TGTGCCAGCAGCACCAACCAGGGGTGGGGTCAGCCCCAGCATTTT.

The chain combines TRBV29-1 with TRBJ2-7; D unclear. The CDR3 has 9 amino acids. Germline V CDR1 and CDR2: SQVTM, ANQGSEA. The V gene lost 7 bases and the J gene lost 7 bases, with 8 bases spanning the gap. The CDR3 coding sequence is TGCAGCGACCGGGTAGAGCAGTACTTC. This translates into CSDRVEQYF.

This clone turned up a few times. The chain recombines TRBV7-2 with TRBJ2-7; the match to TRBD2 covers 7 bases. The CDR3 extends over 13 amino acids. V lost 5 bases to trimming and J lost 6 bases; unmatched junction nucleotides: 7. Per germline, CDR1 SGHTA and CDR2 FQGNSA. The CDR3 region has the DNA TGTGCCAGCAGCCTCCGACCGGGGGGCGAGCAGTACTTC. Its translation is CASSLRPGGEQYF.

The chain uses TRBV6-5 and TRBJ2-5, with a weak D call TRBD2 (5 bases). The CDR3 covers 16 residues. The germline V gene has CDR1 MNHEY and CDR2 SVGAGI. The ends were cut back, 0 bases at V and 3 bases at J, with 14 bases in the middle. The CDR3 protein is CASSYSEVGVKETQYF. The DNA for the CDR3 is TGTGCCAGCAGTTACTCGGAGGTCGGGGTGAAAGAGACCCAGTACTTC.

The rearrangement joins TRBV2 to TRBJ1-4; D uncertain. V lost 5 bases and J lost 0, with 10 bases in between. Germline V gene lookup returns CDR1 SNHLY and CDR2 FYNNEI. This CDR3 has 15 residues. The CDR3, as DNA: TGTGCCAGCAGTCCAAGCCCCGCAACTAATGAAAAACTGTTTTTT. Its protein is CASSPSPATNEKLFF.

The chain recombines TRBV5-5 with TRBJ2-5, with TRBD1 identical over 7 bases. Germline-derived CDR1 and CDR2 are SGHKS and YYEKEE (reference sequence). V shed 3 bases and J 6 bases; nucleotides not matched to a gene: 8. This CDR3 spans 14 amino acids. As DNA, the CDR3 is TGTGCCAGCAGCTCCGACAGGGCAGTAAAGACCCAGTACTTC. It translates to CASSSDRAVKTQYF. Complete variable domain (other parts from reference TRBV5-5 and TRBJ2-5): DAGVTQSPTHLIKTRGQQVTLRCSPISGHKSVSWYQQVLGQGPQFIFQYYEKEERGRGNFPDRFSARQFPNYSSELNVNALLLGDSALYLCASSSDRAVKTQYFGPGTRLLVL.

This chain links TRBV5-6 with TRBJ2-5; D is undetermined. Trimming left V 5 bases short and J 1 base short, with 12 bases between. The CDR3 loop spans 14 amino acids. Per the germline V gene, CDR1 is SGHDT and CDR2 is YYEEEE. The CDR3 coding sequence is TGTGCCAGCAGACAATACGCCCGCCAAGAGACCCAGTACTTC. Its translation is CASRQYARQETQYF.

J is TRBJ2-1 and V is TRBV2; TRBD2 aligns across 7 bases. Trimming took 6 bases from V and 5 from J; bases not matched to a gene: 10. Germline V gene lookup returns CDR1 SNHLY and CDR2 FYNNEI. This CDR3 is 15 amino acids long. The CDR3 nucleotides read TGTGCCAGCAGCGCAAGCCTCGGGAGGAACAATGAGCAGTTCTTC. This gives the protein CASSASLGRNNEQFF.

The rearrangement uses TRBV2 and TRBJ1-2, with 7 bases fitting TRBD1. Per the germline V gene, CDR1 is SNHLY and CDR2 is FYNNEI. After removal of 4 bases from V and 5 bases from J, the junction contained 13 bases not matched to a gene. The CDR3 is 16 residues long. The DNA of the CDR3 is TGTGCCAGCAGTGGATTCAGACAGGGCTTAGGATATGGCTACACCTTC. It is translated as CASSGFRQGLGYGYTF.

The chain has TRBV7-2 and TRBJ1-1; D not resolved. The CDR3 extends over 14 amino acids. The germline CDR1 and CDR2 sequences are SGHTA and FQGNSA. V gave up 1 base and J gave up 2 bases, with 8 bases separating them. The CDR3 spells CASSLDSGNTEAFF. The CDR3 DNA sequence: TGTGCCAGCAGCTTAGATTCCGGTAACACTGAAGCTTTCTTT.

This clone showed up just once. The CDR3 region is CASSSPSSYNEQFF. The CDR3 DNA reads TGTGCCAGCAGTTCCCCGAGCTCCTACAATGAGCAGTTCTTC. The chain carries TRBV27 and TRBJ2-1; D is undetermined. Germline V gives CDR1 MNHEY, CDR2 SMNVEV (reference sequence). V lost 4 bases and J 0 bases, leaving 7 bases between the germline ends. CDR3 size: 14 residues.